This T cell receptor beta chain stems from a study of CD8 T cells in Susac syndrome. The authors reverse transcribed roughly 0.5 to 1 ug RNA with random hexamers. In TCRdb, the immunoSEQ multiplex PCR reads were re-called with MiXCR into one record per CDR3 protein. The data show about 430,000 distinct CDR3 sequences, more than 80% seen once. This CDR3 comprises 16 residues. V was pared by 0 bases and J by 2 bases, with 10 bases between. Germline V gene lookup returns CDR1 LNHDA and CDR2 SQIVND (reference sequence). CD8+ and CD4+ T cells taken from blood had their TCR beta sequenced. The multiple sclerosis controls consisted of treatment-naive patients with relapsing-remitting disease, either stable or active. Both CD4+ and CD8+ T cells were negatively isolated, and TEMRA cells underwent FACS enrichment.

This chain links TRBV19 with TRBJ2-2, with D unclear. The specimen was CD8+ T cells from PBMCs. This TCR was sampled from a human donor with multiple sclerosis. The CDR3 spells CASSIDLAHNTGELFF. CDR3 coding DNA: TGTGCCAGTAGTATAGATCTGGCTCACAACACCGGGGAGCTGTTTTTT.